This T cell receptor beta chain was captured in a study of T cell changes during pregnancy in multiple sclerosis. As to this clone: Other DNA sequences in the same sample also yield this CDR3.

Data came from immunoSEQ multiplex PCR; TCRdb stores just in-frame clones and leaves some out. The sample lists roughly 16,000 clones, roughly 86% occurring once. The germline gives CDR1 LNHDA, CDR2 SQIVND (reference sequence). The CDR3 is 14 amino acids. V lost 2 bases and J lost 6; bases outside the gene matches: 3. This clonotype was obtained from a female donor in good health, enrolled as a control in a pregnancy study. The V and J genes are TRBV19 and TRBJ1-5; 8 bases align to TRBD1. The sample was CD8+ T cells from peripheral blood mononuclear cells, taken after pregnancy. The DNA of the CDR3 is TGTGCCAGTAGTATAAGAGACAGGGGTCAGCCCCAGCATTTT. Protein: CASSIRDRGQPQHF.